This T cell receptor (beta chain) derives from a study of T cells after yellow fever vaccination. The overall study: Fractions containing few cells were prepared with SMART-Seq v4 Ultra Low Input. Whole-study findings and limits: Across the CD4 and CD8 compartments, a small share of clonotypes was present in both.

Regarding this clonotype: Its antigen is still unknown.

Conversion of TCR transcripts into cDNA relied on 5'RACE template switching, which added a universal primer site and UMIs. TCRdb re-called the 5' RACE reads through MiXCR, storing one row per CDR3 protein. The sample gives roughly 310,000 distinct CDR3 sequences, 8.7% of which show up once; roughly 18% is in the top ten. Germline CDR1 is DFQATT and CDR2 is SNEGSKA (reference sequence). The V end lost 4 bases, the J end lost 6 bases, and 16 bases lay between the germline ends. The CDR3 loop spans 14 amino acids. This chain uses TRBV20-1 with TRBJ2-1; no reliable D call. The TCR sequence derives from a man aged 18 to 35 who received the YFV17D yellow fever vaccine. The starting material was PBMCs, obtained on the day of the first yellow fever vaccination. The CDR3: CSATLENRPNEQFF. The CDR3 DNA follows: TGCAGTGCTACTCTGGAGAACAGACCCAATGAGCAGTTCTTC.